The next 3 T cell receptor beta chains were all read from a single sample in a study of human T cells and chemical hapten exposure (dated by TCRdb to the early 2020s). Libraries were built with RACE. TCRdb lists the instrument as NextSeq 500. Clones were called with MiXCR by TCRdb after fastp trimmed the public reads at Q25, and only in-frame beta chains were retained. Rows are combined by CDR3 protein, so each entry shows the most common genes and DNA. This sample has about 34,000 distinct CDR3 sequences in its table, and 5% to 8% of those were observed once. Around 10% of the sample comes from the top ten. The time point label on this specimen signifies: patch test 1, 2 weeks after DPC sensitization. The sample's treatment or condition label is to be understood as: therapeutic diphenylcyclopropenone sensitization with weekly scalp DPC. Total RNA was isolated from unfractionated whole blood collected in Tempus Blood RNA tubes.

The starting material was whole blood, obtained in connection with sensitization to the hapten diphenylcyclopropenone (DPC). All receptors derive from a woman aged 30 to 39 with alopecia areata. Some clones in this sample may be carry-over from other donors' samples.

This clonotype was counted at least ten times. The chain links TRBV19 to TRBJ2-4; D is possibly TRBD2 (5 bases). CDR3 size: 15 residues. CDR1 and CDR2 (germline): LNHDA, SQIVND (reference sequence). V lost 2 bases and J lost 7, with 15 bases in between. CDR3 in amino acids: CASSIFRGEGNIQYF. The CDR3 bases are TGTGCCAGTAGTATATTTCGGGGTGAAGGTAACATTCAGTACTTC.

This clonotype was counted only a few times. The rearrangement links TRBV13 to TRBJ1-1; weak D call: TRBD1 (5 bases). Germline V gives CDR1 PRHDT, CDR2 FYEKMQ (reference sequence). CDR3 size: 16 residues. V lost 0 bases and J 0 bases, leaving 11 bases between the germline ends. CDR3 bases: TGTGCCAGCAGCTTAGGTTGGGGCAGCATGAACACTGAAGCTTTCTTT. Translation gives CASSLGWGSMNTEAFF.

This clonotype ranks as medium-sized. The chain uses TRBV6-1 and TRBJ1-1; D may be TRBD1 (6 bases). The V and J ends lost 0 bases and 7 bases respectively, with 18 bases between them. CDR1 and CDR2 (germline): MNHNS, SASEGT. The CDR3 runs to 16 residues. This chain's CDR3 is CASSEAEGQGSGEAFF. The CDR3 nucleotides are TGTGCCAGCAGTGAAGCGGAGGGGCAGGGGTCGGGTGAAGCTTTCTTT.